The 16 T cell receptor beta chains in this list originate from one sample, sequenced in a study of T cell responses to AZD1222 COVID-19 vaccine. Clones were sequenced by immunoSEQ multiplex PCR, and TCRdb holds only the in-frame ones, with some missing. The table has about 140,000 clones, about 93% seen once. The source was peripheral blood, collected on day 0 of AZD1222 vaccination. The receptors derive from an adult in good health.

This chain uses TRBV28 with TRBJ1-2; TRBD1 matches at 8 bases. Germline V gene lookup returns CDR1 MDHEN and CDR2 SYDVKM. The junction had 4 bases not matched to a gene; V was cut back by 4 bases and J by 0 bases. The CDR3 sequence is 15 residues long. CDR3 in amino acids: CASSSGQVPNYGYTF. CDR3 coding DNA: TGTGCCAGCAGTTCGGGACAGGTCCCTAACTATGGCTACACCTTC.

In DNA, the CDR3 is TGCAGCGCTACCATGGACCCTGCTCAGCCCCAGCATTTT. It encodes CSATMDPAQPQHF. The chain joins TRBV29-1 to TRBJ1-5; D is uncertain. V lost 7 bases and J lost 6, with 16 bases in between. Germline lookup yields CDR1 SQVTM and CDR2 ANQGSEA. The CDR3 extends over 13 amino acids.

This chain connects TRBV7-7 to TRBJ2-2; TRBD2 aligns across 7 bases. Germline V gene sequence: CDR1 SSHAT, CDR2 FNYEAQ (reference sequence). The CDR3 is 16 residues long. The V segment lost 2 bases and the J segment 1 base; nucleotides outside the gene matches: 4. The CDR3 loop is CASSLLAGENTGELFF. The CDR3 DNA reads as TGTGCCAGCAGCTTACTCGCGGGAGAGAACACCGGGGAGCTGTTTTTT.

The genes are TRBV5-1 and TRBJ2-3, with unresolved D. V gave up 0 bases and J gave up 4 bases, with 9 bases separating them. Germline assignment: CDR1 SGHRS and CDR2 YFSETQ. The CDR3 is made up of 14 amino acids. Here the CDR3 DNA reads TGCGCCAGCAGCTTGGAAGATGTTTCAGATACGCAGTATTTT. Its protein product is CASSLEDVSDTQYF.

The rearrangement links TRBV24-1 to TRBJ2-1; weak D call: TRBD1 (5 bases). Germline CDR1 is KGHDR and CDR2 is SFDVKD. CDR3 length: 12 amino acids. V was trimmed by 10 bases and J by 3 bases, leaving 9 bases between them. The CDR3 sequence is CATTDIYNEQFF. The CDR3 DNA reads TGTGCCACTACGGACATCTACAATGAGCAGTTCTTC.

The V gene is TRBV5-1, the J gene TRBJ2-1; D call uncertain. Germline CDR1 SGHRS, CDR2 YFSETQ. The CDR3 loop spans 11 amino acids. The ends were cut back, 7 bases at V and 5 bases at J, with 7 bases in the middle. The chain's CDR3 is CASGQDNEQFF. CDR3 DNA: TGCGCCAGCGGCCAAGACAATGAGCAGTTCTTC.

The V call is TRBV5-6, the J call TRBJ2-5; D uncertain. Between the trimmed V and J ends, which lost 1 base and 5 bases, there was a span of 12 bases. This CDR3 spans 14 amino acids. Germline V lookup: CDR1 SGHDT, CDR2 YYEEEE. CDR3 nucleotide sequence: TGTGCCAGCAGCTTGTCACCCAAGTCCGAGACCCAGTACTTC. Translated, it gives CASSLSPKSETQYF.

V gene TRBV5-1 combines with J gene TRBJ1-2; no definite D call. V was cut by 4 bases and J by 1 base, with 11 bases left in between. This CDR3 has 14 amino acids. Germline V gene lookup returns CDR1 SGHRS and CDR2 YFSETQ. The CDR3 sequence is CASSRDDLNYGYTF. The CDR3 DNA is TGCGCCAGCAGCAGAGATGATCTTAACTATGGCTACACCTTC. The entire variable domain, with the rest obtained from reference TRBV5-1 and TRBJ1-2, is as follows: KAGVTQTPRYLIKTRGQQVTLSCSPISGHRSVSWYQQTPGQGLQFLFEYFSETQRNKGNFPGRFSGRQFSNSRSEMNVSTLELGDSALYLCASSRDDLNYGYTFGSGTRLTVV.

The chain uses TRBV2 and TRBJ2-7, with D possibly being TRBD1 or TRBD2 (5 bases each). CDR3 length equals 13 residues. V dropped 8 bases and J dropped 6 bases, with 17 bases sitting between them. Per germline, CDR1 SNHLY and CDR2 FYNNEI. In DNA form, the CDR3 reads TGTGCCAGCCGGATCGAACGGGACCTCGAGCAGTACTTC. This translates into CASRIERDLEQYF.

The genes are TRBV7-9 and TRBJ2-1; weak D call: TRBD2 (6 bases). The CDR3 has 15 amino acids. The germline gives CDR1 SEHNR, CDR2 FQNEAQ (reference sequence). V was pared by 1 base and J by 4 bases, with 11 bases between. The DNA of the CDR3 is TGTGCCAGCAGCTTAGGGCTAGCGCTATACAATGAGCAGTTCTTC. This encodes CASSLGLALYNEQFF.

The chain has TRBV11-2 and TRBJ1-3; D unclear. V lost 1 base and J 0 bases, leaving 13 bases between the germline ends. Germline V gene lookup returns CDR1 SGHAT and CDR2 FQNNGV. The CDR3 is made up of 17 amino acids. The CDR3 sequence: CASSLGVGRSSGNTIYF. CDR3 sequence (DNA): TGTGCCAGCAGCTTAGGGGTGGGCCGGAGCTCTGGAAACACCATATATTTT. Based on the CDR3 plus reference TRBV11-2 and TRBJ1-3, the full variable domain is EAGVAQSPRYKIIEKRQSVAFWCNPISGHATLYWYQQILGQGPKLLIQFQNNGVVDDSQLPKDRFSAERLKGVDSTLKIQPAKLEDSAVYLCASSLGVGRSSGNTIYFGEGSWLTVV.

This chain uses TRBV3-1 (or the pseudogene TRBV3-2) with TRBJ1-5, with D unclear. Trimming removed 0 bases at V and 3 bases at J, with 9 bases between. In germline, CDR1 is LGHDT, CDR2 YNNKEL (reference sequence). The length of the CDR3 is 15 residues. CDR3 sequence reads: CASSQDAAPNQPQHF. CDR3 DNA sequence: TGTGCCAGCAGCCAAGACGCAGCGCCCAATCAGCCCCAGCATTTT.

In the case of this clone: The same CDR3 arises from other DNA sequences in this sample as well. This chain uses TRBV15 with TRBJ1-1; D is perhaps TRBD1 (6 bases). The CDR3 contains 13 residues. Germline loops: CDR1 LNHNV, CDR2 YYDKDF (reference sequence). Trimming left V 0 bases short and J 7 bases short, with 9 bases between. The CDR3 spells CATSRDRGSEAFF. Here the CDR3 DNA reads TGTGCCACCAGCAGAGATAGGGGGAGTGAAGCTTTCTTT.

The chain is built from TRBV5-1 and TRBJ1-1; D possibly corresponds to TRBD1 (6 bases). Trimming took off 4 bases at V and 5 bases at J, with 15 bases between the two ends. Per germline, CDR1 SGHRS and CDR2 YFSETQ. This CDR3 region has 14 residues. The CDR3 region is CASSGTGFGTEAFF. In nucleotides, the CDR3 is TGCGCCAGCAGCGGAACAGGGTTTGGGACTGAAGCTTTCTTT.

The chain couples TRBV7-9 to TRBJ2-2; D gene unclear. Per germline, CDR1 SEHNR and CDR2 FQNEAQ (reference sequence). The V end was cut by 1 base, the J end by 6 bases, with 12 bases between. This CDR3 has 15 residues. The CDR3 sequence: CASSLEVMSSGELFF. CDR3 sequence (DNA): TGTGCCAGCAGCTTAGAAGTCATGAGCTCCGGGGAGCTGTTTTTT.

The chain joins TRBV5-5 to TRBJ2-3; the match to TRBD1 covers 10 bases. The CDR3 spans 17 residues. The J segment lost 2 bases and the V segment lost 5 bases, leaving 11 bases of the junction unmatched. CDR1 SGHKS and CDR2 YYEKEE come from the germline V gene (reference sequence). The CDR3 loop reads CASRRNPGQGNTDTQYF. DNA for the CDR3: TGTGCCAGCAGACGAAACCCGGGACAGGGGAACACAGATACGCAGTATTTT.